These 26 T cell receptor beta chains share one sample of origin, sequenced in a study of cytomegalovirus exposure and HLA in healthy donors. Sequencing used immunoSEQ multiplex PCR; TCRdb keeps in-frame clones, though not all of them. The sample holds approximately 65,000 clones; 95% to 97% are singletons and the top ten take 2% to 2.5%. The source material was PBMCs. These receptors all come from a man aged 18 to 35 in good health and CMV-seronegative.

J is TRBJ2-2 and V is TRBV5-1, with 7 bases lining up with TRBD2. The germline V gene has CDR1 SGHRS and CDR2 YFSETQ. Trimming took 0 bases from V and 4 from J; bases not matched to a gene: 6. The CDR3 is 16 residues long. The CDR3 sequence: CASSLVAGVSTGELFF. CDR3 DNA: TGCGCCAGCAGCTTGGTTGCGGGAGTGAGCACCGGGGAGCTGTTTTTT.

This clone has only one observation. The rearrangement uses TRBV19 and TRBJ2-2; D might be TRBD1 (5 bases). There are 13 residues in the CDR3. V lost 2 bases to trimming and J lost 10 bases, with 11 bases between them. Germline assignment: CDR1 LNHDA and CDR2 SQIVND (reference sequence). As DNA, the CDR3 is TGTGCCAGTAGTATAAGACAGTCGGAGGAGCTGTTTTTT. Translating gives CASSIRQSEELFF.

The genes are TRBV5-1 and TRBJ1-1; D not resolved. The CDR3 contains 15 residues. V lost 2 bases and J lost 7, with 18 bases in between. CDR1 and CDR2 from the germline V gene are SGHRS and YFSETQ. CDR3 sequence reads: CASSFRSAARGEAFF. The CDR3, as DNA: TGCGCCAGCAGCTTTCGGAGTGCCGCTCGGGGTGAAGCTTTCTTT.

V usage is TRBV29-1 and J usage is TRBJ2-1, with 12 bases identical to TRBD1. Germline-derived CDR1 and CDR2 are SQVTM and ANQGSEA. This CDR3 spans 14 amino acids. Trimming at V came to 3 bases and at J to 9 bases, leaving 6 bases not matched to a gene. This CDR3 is CSVDTGQGAGEQFF. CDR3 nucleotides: TGCAGCGTTGATACGGGACAGGGGGCCGGTGAGCAGTTCTTC.

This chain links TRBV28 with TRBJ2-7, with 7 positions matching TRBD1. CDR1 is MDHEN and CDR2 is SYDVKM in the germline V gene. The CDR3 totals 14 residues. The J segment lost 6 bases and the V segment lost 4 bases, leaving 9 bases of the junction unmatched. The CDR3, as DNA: TGTGCCAGCAGTTCCCCGACAGGGAAGATCGAGCAGTACTTC. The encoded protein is CASSSPTGKIEQYF.

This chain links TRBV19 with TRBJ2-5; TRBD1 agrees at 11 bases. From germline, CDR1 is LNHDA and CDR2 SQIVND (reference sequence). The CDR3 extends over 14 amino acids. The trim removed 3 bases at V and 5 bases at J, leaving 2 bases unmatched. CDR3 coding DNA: TGTGCCAGTAGTATCCGGGACAGGGGGGAGACCCAGTACTTC. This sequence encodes CASSIRDRGETQYF.

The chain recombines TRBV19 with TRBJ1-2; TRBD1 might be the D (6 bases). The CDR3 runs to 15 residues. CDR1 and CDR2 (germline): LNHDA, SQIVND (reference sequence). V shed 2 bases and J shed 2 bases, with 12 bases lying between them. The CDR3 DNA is TGTGCCAGTAGTATATACAGGGAAGTGAACTATGGCTACACCTTC. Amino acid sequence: CASSIYREVNYGYTF.

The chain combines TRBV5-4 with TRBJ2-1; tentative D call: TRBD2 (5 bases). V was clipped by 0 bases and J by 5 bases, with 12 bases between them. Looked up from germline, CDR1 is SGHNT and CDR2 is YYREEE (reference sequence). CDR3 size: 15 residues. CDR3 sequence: CASSLVTIGNNEQFF. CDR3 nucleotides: TGTGCCAGCAGCTTGGTTACAATCGGGAACAATGAGCAGTTCTTC.

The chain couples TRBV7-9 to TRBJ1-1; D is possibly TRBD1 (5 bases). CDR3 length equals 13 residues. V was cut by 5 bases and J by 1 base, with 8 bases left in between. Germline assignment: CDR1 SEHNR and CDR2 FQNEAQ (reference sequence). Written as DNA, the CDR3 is TGTGCCAGCAGCGCGGGACCGAACACTGAAGCTTTCTTT. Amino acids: CASSAGPNTEAFF.

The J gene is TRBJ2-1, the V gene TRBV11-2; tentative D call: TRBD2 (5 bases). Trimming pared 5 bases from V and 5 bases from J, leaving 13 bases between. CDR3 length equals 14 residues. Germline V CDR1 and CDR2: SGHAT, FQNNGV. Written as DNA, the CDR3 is TGTGCCAGCAGCACAAGTAGCGTCAACAATGAGCAGTTCTTC. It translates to CASSTSSVNNEQFF.

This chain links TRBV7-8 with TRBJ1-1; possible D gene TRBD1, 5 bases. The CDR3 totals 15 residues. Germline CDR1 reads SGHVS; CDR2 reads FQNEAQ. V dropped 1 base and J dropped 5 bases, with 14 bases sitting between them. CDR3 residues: CASSLGTQGGTEAFF. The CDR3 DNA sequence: TGTGCCAGCAGCTTAGGAACGCAGGGAGGGACTGAAGCTTTCTTT.

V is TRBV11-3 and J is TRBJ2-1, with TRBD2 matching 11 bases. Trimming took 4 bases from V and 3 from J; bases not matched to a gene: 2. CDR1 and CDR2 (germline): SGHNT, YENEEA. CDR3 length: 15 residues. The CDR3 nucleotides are TGTGCCAGCAGCTCGGGACTAGCGGTCTACAATGAGCAGTTCTTC. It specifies CASSSGLAVYNEQFF.

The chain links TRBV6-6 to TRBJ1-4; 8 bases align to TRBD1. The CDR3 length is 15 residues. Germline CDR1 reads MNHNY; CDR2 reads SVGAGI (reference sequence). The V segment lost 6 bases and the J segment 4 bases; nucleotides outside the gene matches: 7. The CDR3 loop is CASRPGQGINEKLFF. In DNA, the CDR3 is TGTGCCAGCAGACCCGGACAGGGAATTAATGAAAAACTGTTTTTT.

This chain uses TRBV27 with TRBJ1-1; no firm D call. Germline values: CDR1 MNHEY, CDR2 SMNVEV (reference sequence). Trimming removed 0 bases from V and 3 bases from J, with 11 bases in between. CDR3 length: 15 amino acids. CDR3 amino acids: CASSLSSGLDTEAFF. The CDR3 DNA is TGTGCCAGCAGTTTATCCTCGGGTTTGGACACTGAAGCTTTCTTT.

The CDR3 DNA reads as TGTGCCAGCAGCGACAGGGCTCATGGCTACACCTTC. Translated, it gives CASSDRAHGYTF. The rearrangement uses TRBV27 and TRBJ1-2; 7 nucleotides line up with TRBD1. Germline V lookup: CDR1 MNHEY, CDR2 SMNVEV (reference sequence). Trimming removed 6 bases from V and 6 bases from J; junction bases left unmatched: 4. The CDR3 has 12 residues.

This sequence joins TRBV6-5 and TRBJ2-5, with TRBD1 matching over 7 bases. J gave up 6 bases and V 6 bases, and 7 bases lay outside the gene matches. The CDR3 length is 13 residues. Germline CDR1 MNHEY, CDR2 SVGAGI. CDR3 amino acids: CASRRNRGQTQYF. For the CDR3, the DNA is TGTGCCAGCAGACGAAACAGGGGTCAGACCCAGTACTTC.

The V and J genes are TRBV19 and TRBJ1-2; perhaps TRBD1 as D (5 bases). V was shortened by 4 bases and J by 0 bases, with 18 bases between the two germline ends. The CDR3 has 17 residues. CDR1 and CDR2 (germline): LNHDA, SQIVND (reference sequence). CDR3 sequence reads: CASSTLDGGSANYGYTF. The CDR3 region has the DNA TGTGCCAGTAGTACCCTTGACGGGGGATCCGCTAACTATGGCTACACCTTC. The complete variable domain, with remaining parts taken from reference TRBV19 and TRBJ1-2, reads DGGITQSPKYLFRKEGQNVTLSCEQNLNHDAMYWYRQDPGQGLRLIYYSQIVNDFQKGDIAEGYSVSREKKESFPLTVTSAQKNPTAFYLCASSTLDGGSANYGYTFGSGTRLTVV.

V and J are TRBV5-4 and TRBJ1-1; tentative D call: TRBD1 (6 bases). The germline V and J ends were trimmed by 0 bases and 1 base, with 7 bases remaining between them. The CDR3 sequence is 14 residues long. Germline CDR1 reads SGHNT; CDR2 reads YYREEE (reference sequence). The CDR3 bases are TGTGCCAGCAGCTTGGACAGGGCGAACACTGAAGCTTTCTTT. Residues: CASSLDRANTEAFF.

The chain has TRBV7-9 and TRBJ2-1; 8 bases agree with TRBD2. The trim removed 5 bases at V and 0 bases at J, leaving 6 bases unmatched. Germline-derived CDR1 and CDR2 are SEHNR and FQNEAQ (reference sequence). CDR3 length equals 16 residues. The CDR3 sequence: CASSPLGGASYNEQFF. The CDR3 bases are TGTGCCAGCAGCCCACTCGGGGGGGCCTCCTACAATGAGCAGTTCTTC. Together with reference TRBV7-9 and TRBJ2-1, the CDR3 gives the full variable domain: DTGVSQNPRHKITKRGQNVTFRCDPISEHNRLYWYRQTLGQGPEFLTYFQNEAQLEKSRLLSDRFSAERPKGSFSTLEIQRTEQGDSAMYLCASSPLGGASYNEQFFGPGTRLTVL.

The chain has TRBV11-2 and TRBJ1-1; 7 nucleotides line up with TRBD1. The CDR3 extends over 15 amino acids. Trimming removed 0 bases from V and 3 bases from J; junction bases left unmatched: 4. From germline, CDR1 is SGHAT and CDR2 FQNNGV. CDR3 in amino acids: CASSLDHRGYTEAFF. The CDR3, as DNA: TGTGCCAGCAGCTTAGACCACAGGGGCTACACTGAAGCTTTCTTT.

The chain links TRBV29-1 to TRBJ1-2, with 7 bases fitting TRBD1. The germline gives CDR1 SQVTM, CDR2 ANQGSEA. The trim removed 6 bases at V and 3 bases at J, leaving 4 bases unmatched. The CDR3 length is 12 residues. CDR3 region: CSVVGQHYGYTF. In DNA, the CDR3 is TGCAGCGTCGTGGGACAGCACTATGGCTACACCTTC.

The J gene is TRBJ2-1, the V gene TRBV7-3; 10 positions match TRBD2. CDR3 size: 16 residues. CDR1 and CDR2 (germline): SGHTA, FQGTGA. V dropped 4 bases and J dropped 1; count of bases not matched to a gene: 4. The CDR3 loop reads CASSSSGRASYNEQFF. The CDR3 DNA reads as TGTGCCAGCAGCTCCAGCGGGAGGGCTTCCTACAATGAGCAGTTCTTC.

The chain's CDR3 is CASSPPGQTNTGELFF. DNA for the CDR3: TGTGCCAGCAGCCCTCCGGGACAGACGAACACCGGGGAGCTGTTTTTT. The J gene is TRBJ2-2, the V gene TRBV5-6, with TRBD1 matching over 7 bases. Germline V CDR1 and CDR2: SGHDT, YYEEEE. The junction had 6 bases not matched to a gene; V was cut back by 4 bases and J by 0 bases. This CDR3 is 16 amino acids long.

DNA for the CDR3: TGCAGCGTAATGGGGCAGGGACAACCGAACTATGGCTACACCTTC. As protein: CSVMGQGQPNYGYTF. The rearrangement uses TRBV29-1 and TRBJ1-2, with D perhaps TRBD1 (6 bases). V lost 6 bases to trimming and J lost 2 bases, with 19 bases between them. The CDR3 runs 15 residues. Germline assignment: CDR1 SQVTM and CDR2 ANQGSEA. Full variable domain (outside the CDR3, taken from reference TRBV29-1 and TRBJ1-2): SAVISQKPSRDICQRGTSLTIQCQVDSQVTMMFWYRQQPGQSLTLIATANQGSEATYESGFVIDKFPISRPNLTFSTLTVSNMSPEDSSIYLCSVMGQGQPNYGYTFGSGTRLTVV.

CDR3 coding DNA: TGTGCCAGCAGCTACGGGAGGGACGGATTAAACTATGGCTACACCTTC. Protein: CASSYGRDGLNYGYTF. The chain joins TRBV7-9 to TRBJ1-2; perhaps TRBD1 as D (5 bases). The V gene lost 4 bases and the J gene lost 2 bases, with 17 bases spanning the gap. CDR1 and CDR2 from the germline V gene are SEHNR and FQNEAQ (reference sequence). The CDR3 length is 16 residues.

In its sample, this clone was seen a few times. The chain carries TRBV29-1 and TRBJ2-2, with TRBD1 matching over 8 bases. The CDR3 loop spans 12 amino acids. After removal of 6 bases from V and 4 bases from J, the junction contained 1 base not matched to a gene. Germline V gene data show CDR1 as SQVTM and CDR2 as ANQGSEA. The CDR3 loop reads CSVDRGTGELFF. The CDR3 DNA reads TGCAGCGTCGACAGGGGCACCGGGGAGCTGTTTTTT.